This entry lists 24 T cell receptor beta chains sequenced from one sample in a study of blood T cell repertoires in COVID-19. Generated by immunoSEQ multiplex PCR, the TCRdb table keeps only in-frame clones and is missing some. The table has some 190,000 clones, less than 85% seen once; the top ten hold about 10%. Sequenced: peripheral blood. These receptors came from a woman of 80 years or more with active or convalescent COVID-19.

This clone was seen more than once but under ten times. DNA for the CDR3: TGTGCCAGCAGCCTCCGACAGGGGCGAGGCGAAAAACTGTTTTTT. It encodes CASSLRQGRGEKLFF. The chain combines TRBV9 with TRBJ1-4, with 8 bases aligning to TRBD1. From germline, CDR1 is SGDLS and CDR2 YYNGEE. CDR3 length: 15 residues. V was pared by 4 bases and J by 8 bases, with 10 bases of the junction left unmatched.

The CDR3 DNA reads as TGTGCCAGCAGCGTAGCTACCCAGGGGGCGGGCGGCTACACCTTC. Translation gives CASSVATQGAGGYTF. V and J are TRBV9 and TRBJ1-2, with 8 bases that match TRBD1. Trimming removed 0 bases from V and 8 bases from J; junction bases left unmatched: 9. The germline V gene has CDR1 SGDLS and CDR2 YYNGEE. The CDR3 consists of 15 residues. Supplemented by reference TRBV9 and TRBJ1-2, the full variable domain reads DSGVTQTPKHLITATGQRVTLRCSPRSGDLSVYWYQQSLDQGLQFLIQYYNGEERAKGNILERFSAQQFPDLHSELNLSSLELGDSALYFCASSVATQGAGGYTFGSGTRLTVV.

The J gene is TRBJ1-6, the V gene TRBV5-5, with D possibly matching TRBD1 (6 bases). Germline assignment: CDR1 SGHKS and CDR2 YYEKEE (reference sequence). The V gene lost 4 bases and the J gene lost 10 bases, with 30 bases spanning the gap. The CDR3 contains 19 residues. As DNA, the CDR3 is TGTGCCAGCAGCCCTATGTCGTTGGGGGCCGGGCGCCCTATCTCACCCCTCCACTTT. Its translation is CASSPMSLGAGRPISPLHF. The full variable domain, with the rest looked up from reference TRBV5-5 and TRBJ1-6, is DAGVTQSPTHLIKTRGQQVTLRCSPISGHKSVSWYQQVLGQGPQFIFQYYEKEERGRGNFPDRFSARQFPNYSSELNVNALLLGDSALYLCASSPMSLGAGRPISPLHFGNGTRLTVT.

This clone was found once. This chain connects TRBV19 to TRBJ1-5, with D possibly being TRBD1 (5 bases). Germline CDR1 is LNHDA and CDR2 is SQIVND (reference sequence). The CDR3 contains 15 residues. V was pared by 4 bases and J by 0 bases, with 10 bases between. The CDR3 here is CASSTGSRSNQPQHF. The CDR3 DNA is TGTGCCAGTAGTACAGGGTCCCGTAGCAATCAGCCCCAGCATTTT.

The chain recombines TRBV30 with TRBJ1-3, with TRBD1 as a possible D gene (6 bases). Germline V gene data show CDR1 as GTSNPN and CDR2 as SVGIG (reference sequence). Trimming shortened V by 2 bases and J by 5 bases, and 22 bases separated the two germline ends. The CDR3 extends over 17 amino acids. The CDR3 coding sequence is TGTGCCTGGAGTTCCGATGGGGGCTCTATAAGCAGAAACACCATATATTTT. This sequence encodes CAWSSDGGSISRNTIYF.

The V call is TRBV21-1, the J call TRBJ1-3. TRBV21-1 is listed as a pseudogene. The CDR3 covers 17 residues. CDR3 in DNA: TGTGCCAGCAGCAAAGGAGGGCGGAGGTCTACTGGAAACACCATATATTTT. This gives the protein CASSKGGRRSTGNTIYF.

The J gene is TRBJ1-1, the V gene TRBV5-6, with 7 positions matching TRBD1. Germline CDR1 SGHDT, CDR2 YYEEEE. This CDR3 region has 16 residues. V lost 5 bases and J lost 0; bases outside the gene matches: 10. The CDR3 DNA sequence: TGTGCCAGCAGATACATGGCAGGGGGATTGAACACTGAAGCTTTCTTT. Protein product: CASRYMAGGLNTEAFF.

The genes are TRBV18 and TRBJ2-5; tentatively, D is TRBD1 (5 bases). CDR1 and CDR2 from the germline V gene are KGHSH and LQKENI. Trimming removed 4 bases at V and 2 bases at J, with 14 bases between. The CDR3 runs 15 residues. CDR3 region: CASSRGQNTQETQYF. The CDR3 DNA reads TGTGCCAGCTCACGAGGACAAAATACGCAAGAGACCCAGTACTTC. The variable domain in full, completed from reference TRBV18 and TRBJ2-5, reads NAGVMQNPRHLVRRRGQEARLRCSPMKGHSHVYWYRQLPEEGLKFMVYLQKENIIDESGMPKERFSAEFPKEGPSILRIQQVVRGDSAAYFCASSRGQNTQETQYFGPGTRLLVL.

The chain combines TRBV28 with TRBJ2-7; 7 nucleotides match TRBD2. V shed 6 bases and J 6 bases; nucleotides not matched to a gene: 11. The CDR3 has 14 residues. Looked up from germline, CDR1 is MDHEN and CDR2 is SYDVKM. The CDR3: CASRDWGGSGEQYF. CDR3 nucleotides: TGTGCCAGCAGGGACTGGGGGGGATCCGGCGAGCAGTACTTC. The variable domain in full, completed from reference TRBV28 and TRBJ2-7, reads DVKVTQSSRYLVKRTGEKVFLECVQDMDHENMFWYRQDPGLGLRLIYFSYDVKMKEKGDIPEGYSVSREKKERFSLILESASTNQTSMYLCASRDWGGSGEQYFGPGTRLTVT.

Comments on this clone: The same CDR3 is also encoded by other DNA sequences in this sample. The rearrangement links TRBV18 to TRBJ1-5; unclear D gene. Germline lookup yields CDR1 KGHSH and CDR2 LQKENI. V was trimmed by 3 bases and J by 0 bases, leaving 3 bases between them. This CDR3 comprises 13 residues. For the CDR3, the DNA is TGTGCCAGCTCACCCGGTAGCAATCAGCCCCAGCATTTT. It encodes CASSPGSNQPQHF.

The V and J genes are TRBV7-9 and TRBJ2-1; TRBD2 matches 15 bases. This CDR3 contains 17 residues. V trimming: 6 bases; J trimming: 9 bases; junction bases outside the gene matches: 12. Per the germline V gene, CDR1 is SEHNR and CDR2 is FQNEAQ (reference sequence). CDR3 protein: CASRLGLAGGGGFEQFF. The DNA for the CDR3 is TGTGCCAGCAGACTGGGACTAGCGGGAGGAGGTGGGTTTGAGCAGTTCTTC.

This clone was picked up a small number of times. Written as DNA, the CDR3 is TGTGCCAGCAGCTCGTACCGGGACAGTGATACGCAGTATTTT. Protein sequence: CASSSYRDSDTQYF. The V and J genes are TRBV11-1 and TRBJ2-3; 7 nucleotides agree with TRBD1. Germline V gene sequence: CDR1 SGHAT, CDR2 FQDESV (reference sequence). CDR3 length equals 14 residues. V was clipped by 4 bases and J by 6 bases; unmatched bases: 7.

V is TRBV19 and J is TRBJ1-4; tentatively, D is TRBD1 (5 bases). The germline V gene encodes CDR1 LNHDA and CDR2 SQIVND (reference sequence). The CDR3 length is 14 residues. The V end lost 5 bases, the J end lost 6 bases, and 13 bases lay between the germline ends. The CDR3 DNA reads TGTGCCAGTAGTCCGATTAGGGGCTATGAAAAACTGTTTTTT. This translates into CASSPIRGYEKLFF.

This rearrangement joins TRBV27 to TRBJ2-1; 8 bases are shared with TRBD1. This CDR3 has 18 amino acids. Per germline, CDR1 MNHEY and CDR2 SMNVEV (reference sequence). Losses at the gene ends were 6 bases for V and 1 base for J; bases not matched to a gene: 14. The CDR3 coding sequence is TGTGCCAGCAGAAGGACAGGGCACTACTCCACATCCTACAATGAGCAGTTCTTC. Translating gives CASRRTGHYSTSYNEQFF.

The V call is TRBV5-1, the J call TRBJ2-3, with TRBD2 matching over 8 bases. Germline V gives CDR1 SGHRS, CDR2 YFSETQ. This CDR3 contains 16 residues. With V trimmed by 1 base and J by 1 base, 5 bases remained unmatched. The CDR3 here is CASSLPVREGTDTQYF. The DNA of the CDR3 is TGCGCCAGCAGCTTGCCGGTGCGGGAGGGCACAGATACGCAGTATTTT.

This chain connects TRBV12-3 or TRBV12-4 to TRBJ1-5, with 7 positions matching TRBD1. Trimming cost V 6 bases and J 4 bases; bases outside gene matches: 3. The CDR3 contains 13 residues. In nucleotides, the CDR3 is TGTGCCAGCAGGCAGACAGGGAATCAGCCCCAGCATTTT. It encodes CASRQTGNQPQHF.

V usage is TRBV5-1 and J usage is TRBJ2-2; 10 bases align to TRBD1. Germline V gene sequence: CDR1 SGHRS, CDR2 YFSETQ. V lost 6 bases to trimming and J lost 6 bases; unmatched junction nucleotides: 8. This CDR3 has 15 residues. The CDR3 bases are TGCGCCAGCAAACCGGGACAGGGGTATTCCGGGGAGCTGTTTTTT. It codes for CASKPGQGYSGELFF.

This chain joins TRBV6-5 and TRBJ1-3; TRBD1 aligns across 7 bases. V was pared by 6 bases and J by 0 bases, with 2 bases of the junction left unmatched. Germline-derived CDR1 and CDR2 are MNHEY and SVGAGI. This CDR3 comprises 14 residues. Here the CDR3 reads CASRDRSSGNTIYF. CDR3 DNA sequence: TGTGCCAGCAGGGACAGGAGCTCTGGAAACACCATATATTTT.

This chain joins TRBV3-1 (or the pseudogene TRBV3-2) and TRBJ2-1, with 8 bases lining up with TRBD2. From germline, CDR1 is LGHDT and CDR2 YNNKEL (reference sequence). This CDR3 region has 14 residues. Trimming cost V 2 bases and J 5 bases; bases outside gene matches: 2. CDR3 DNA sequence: TGTGCCAGCAGCCAAACTAGCGGTAACAATGAGCAGTTCTTC. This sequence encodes CASSQTSGNNEQFF.

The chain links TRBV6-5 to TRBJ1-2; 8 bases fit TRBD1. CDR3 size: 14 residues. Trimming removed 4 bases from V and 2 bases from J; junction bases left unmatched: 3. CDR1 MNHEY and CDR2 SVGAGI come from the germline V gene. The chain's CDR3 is CASSSGDRNYGYTF. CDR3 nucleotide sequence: TGTGCCAGCAGTTCAGGGGACAGGAACTATGGCTACACCTTC.

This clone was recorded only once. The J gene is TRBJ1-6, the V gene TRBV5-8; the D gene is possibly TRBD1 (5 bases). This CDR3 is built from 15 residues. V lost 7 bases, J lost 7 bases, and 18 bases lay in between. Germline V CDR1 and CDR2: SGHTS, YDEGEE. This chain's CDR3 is CASVRAAGQNSPLHF. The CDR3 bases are TGTGCCAGCGTAAGGGCGGCAGGGCAGAATTCACCCCTCCACTTT.

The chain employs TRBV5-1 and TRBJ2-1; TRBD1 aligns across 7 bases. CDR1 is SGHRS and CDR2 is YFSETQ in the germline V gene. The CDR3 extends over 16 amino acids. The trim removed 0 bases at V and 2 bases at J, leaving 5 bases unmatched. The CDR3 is CASSLVSGQTYNEQFF. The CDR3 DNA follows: TGCGCCAGCAGCTTGGTATCGGGACAGACCTACAATGAGCAGTTCTTC.

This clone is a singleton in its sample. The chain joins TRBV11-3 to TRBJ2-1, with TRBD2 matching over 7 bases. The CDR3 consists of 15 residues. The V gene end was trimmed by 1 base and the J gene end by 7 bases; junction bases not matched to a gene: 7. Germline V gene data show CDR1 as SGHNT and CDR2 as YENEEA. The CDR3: CASSLGGGAANEQFF. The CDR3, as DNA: TGTGCCAGCAGCTTAGGGGGGGGAGCAGCAAATGAGCAGTTCTTC.

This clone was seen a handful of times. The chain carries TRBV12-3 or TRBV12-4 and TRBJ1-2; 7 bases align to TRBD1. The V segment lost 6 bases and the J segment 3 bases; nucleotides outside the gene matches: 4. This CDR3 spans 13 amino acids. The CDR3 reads CASRIRGDYGYTF. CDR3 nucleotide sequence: TGTGCCAGCAGAATCAGGGGGGACTATGGCTACACCTTC.